The 21 T cell receptor beta chains presented below share a single source sample, sequenced in a study of graft-versus-host responses after intestinal transplantation. Method: immunoSEQ multiplex PCR; TCRdb's copy keeps in-frame clones and lacks some. The sample lists tens of thousands of clones, around nine tenths occurring once. Sequenced here: PBMCs, sampled 26 days after transplant. All receptors derive from a human patient who received an intestinal transplant, so some T cells may come from the graft donor.

V is TRBV4-1 and J is TRBJ1-3; the D is unclear. V was trimmed by 1 base and J by 0 bases, leaving 7 bases between them. CDR1 is MGHRA, CDR2 YSYEKL, per germline. This CDR3 contains 15 residues. The CDR3 protein is CASSQGESSGNTIYF. The CDR3 DNA reads as TGCGCCAGCAGCCAAGGGGAGAGCTCTGGAAACACCATATATTTT.

This clone was observed a handful of times. The rearrangement links TRBV27 to TRBJ1-5, with TRBD1 identical over 12 bases. CDR3 length: 17 amino acids. V dropped 6 bases and J dropped 7; count of bases not matched to a gene: 13. CDR1 is MNHEY and CDR2 is SMNVEV in the germline V gene (reference sequence). CDR3 residues: CASSQKPGQGARQPQHF. The CDR3 DNA is TGTGCCAGCAGCCAGAAACCGGGACAGGGGGCTCGGCAGCCCCAGCATTTT.

The rearrangement links TRBV7-9 to TRBJ2-5, with 7 bases that match TRBD1. V shed 3 bases, J shed 4 bases, and the junction held 8 bases outside the gene matches. Germline V gives CDR1 SEHNR, CDR2 FQNEAQ (reference sequence). This CDR3 spans 15 amino acids. The CDR3 protein is CASSFTGVIGETQYF. In DNA, the CDR3 is TGTGCCAGCAGCTTTACAGGGGTAATCGGAGAGACCCAGTACTTC.

The chain links TRBV13 to TRBJ2-7; 8 bases map to TRBD2. Germline values: CDR1 PRHDT, CDR2 FYEKMQ (reference sequence). The CDR3 has 17 amino acids. J gave up 0 bases and V 4 bases, and 11 bases lay outside the gene matches. The CDR3 DNA is TGTGCCAGCAGCTCGGGACCCCTAGCGGGTAGCTCCTACGAGCAGTACTTC. This translates into CASSSGPLAGSSYEQYF.

The chain has TRBV19 and TRBJ1-1; D ambiguous. V shed 3 bases and J shed 1 base, with 6 bases lying between them. Per germline, CDR1 LNHDA and CDR2 SQIVND (reference sequence). This CDR3 is built from 13 residues. The CDR3 loop is CASSIRENTEAFF. CDR3 in DNA: TGTGCCAGTAGTATTCGAGAGAACACTGAAGCTTTCTTT.

The chain couples TRBV7-8 to TRBJ2-7, with TRBD1 matching over 8 bases. Germline loops: CDR1 SGHVS, CDR2 FQNEAQ. V lost 3 bases and J lost 6; bases outside the gene matches: 13. The CDR3 has 16 residues. The CDR3 bases are TGTGCCAGCAGCTTCCACAGGGGGGAGCGGATAGGCGAGCAGTACGTC. Translating gives CASSFHRGERIGEQYV.

A single count supports this clone. V gene TRBV9 combines with J gene TRBJ1-1; D possibly corresponds to TRBD1 (5 bases). The germline V gene encodes CDR1 SGDLS and CDR2 YYNGEE. V gave up 1 base and J gave up 2 bases, with 6 bases separating them. This CDR3 is built from 13 residues. This CDR3 reads CASSVRGNTEAFF. DNA for the CDR3: TGTGCCAGCAGCGTAAGGGGCAACACTGAAGCTTTCTTT.

The gene calls are TRBV5-4 and TRBJ1-2; D is perhaps TRBD1 (6 bases). The germline V and J ends were trimmed by 0 bases and 3 bases, with 9 bases remaining between them. CDR3 length: 14 amino acids. Per germline, CDR1 SGHNT and CDR2 YYREEE (reference sequence). CDR3 sequence: CASSLGQVDYGYTF. The CDR3 DNA reads as TGTGCCAGCAGCTTGGGACAGGTTGACTATGGCTACACCTTC.

In its sample, this clone was seen a few times. V is TRBV6-1 and J is TRBJ1-3; the match to TRBD1 covers 7 bases. Germline V gene lookup returns CDR1 MNHNS and CDR2 SASEGT. There are 11 residues in the CDR3. V lost 8 bases, J lost 7 bases, and 2 bases stayed unmatched. CDR3 amino acids: CASGGQNTIYF. The CDR3 bases are TGTGCCAGCGGGGGACAGAACACCATATATTTT.

The chain recombines TRBV2 with TRBJ2-7, with a tentative D call TRBD2 (6 bases). CDR1 and CDR2 (germline): SNHLY, FYNNEI. V was shortened by 1 base and J by 2 bases, with 18 bases between the two germline ends. This CDR3 has 17 amino acids. CDR3 protein: CASSEVPGGGSTYEQYF. The CDR3 region has the DNA TGTGCCAGCAGTGAAGTTCCGGGCGGAGGGTCTACCTACGAGCAGTACTTC.

V gene TRBV5-4 combines with J gene TRBJ1-6; D is unclear. V dropped 1 base and J dropped 7 bases, with 9 bases sitting between them. Germline loops: CDR1 SGHNT, CDR2 YYREEE (reference sequence). The CDR3 length is 14 residues. CDR3 coding DNA: TGTGCCAGCAGCTTGTACCAGGAAAATTCACCCCTCCACTTT. Amino acid sequence: CASSLYQENSPLHF. Combining the CDR3 with reference TRBV5-4 and TRBJ1-6 gives the whole variable domain ETGVTQSPTHLIKTRGQQVTLRCSSQSGHNTVSWYQQALGQGPQFIFQYYREEENGRGNFPPRFSGLQFPNYSSELNVNALELDDSALYLCASSLYQENSPLHFGNGTRLTVT.

This chain uses TRBV7-8 with TRBJ1-5, with a weak D call TRBD1 (5 bases). Germline V gene sequence: CDR1 SGHVS, CDR2 FQNEAQ. The ends were cut back, 0 bases at V and 1 base at J, with 13 bases in the middle. CDR3 length: 17 amino acids. CDR3 sequence: CASSLAGGLGSNQPQHF. CDR3 DNA: TGTGCCAGCAGCTTAGCCGGGGGGTTGGGAAGCAATCAGCCCCAGCATTTT.

The chain has TRBV5-4 and TRBJ1-2; no reliable D call. The CDR3 contains 13 residues. The germline CDR1 and CDR2 sequences are SGHNT and YYREEE (reference sequence). The V gene lost 1 base and the J gene lost 2 bases, with 6 bases spanning the gap. The CDR3 loop is CASSLTENYGYTF. The CDR3, as DNA: TGTGCCAGCAGCTTGACAGAGAACTATGGCTACACCTTC.

This chain joins TRBV2 and TRBJ2-7; 7 bases line up with TRBD1. This CDR3 comprises 15 residues. CDR1 is SNHLY, CDR2 FYNNEI, per germline. Trimming removed 3 bases from V and 3 bases from J; junction bases left unmatched: 8. In nucleotides, the CDR3 is TGTGCCAGCAGTGATATTACAGGGGCCAACTACGAGCAGTACTTC. Translation gives CASSDITGANYEQYF.

This clone was observed once. The chain has TRBV15 and TRBJ1-5, with D unclear. V lost 3 bases to trimming and J lost 4 bases, with 13 bases between them. The CDR3 runs 15 residues. Germline V lookup: CDR1 LNHNV, CDR2 YYDKDF (reference sequence). The CDR3 loop reads CATSSGLGNNQPQHF. The CDR3 nucleotides read TGTGCCACCAGCAGTGGACTTGGGAATAATCAGCCCCAGCATTTT.

V gene TRBV6-1 combines with J gene TRBJ1-5; no clear D. CDR1 and CDR2 from the germline V gene are MNHNS and SASEGT. Trimming left V 1 base short and J 0 bases short, with 19 bases between. This CDR3 is 19 amino acids long. The DNA for the CDR3 is TGTGCCAGCAGTGAAGTAGAGGAAAACTTAAGTTATAGCAATCAGCCCCAGCATTTT. This gives the protein CASSEVEENLSYSNQPQHF.

A few counts support this clone. V gene TRBV7-9 combines with J gene TRBJ1-3, with a weak D call TRBD1 (6 bases). CDR1 SEHNR and CDR2 FQNEAQ come from the germline V gene (reference sequence). The CDR3 has 14 residues. The V end was cut by 8 bases, the J end by 4 bases, with 15 bases between. The CDR3 sequence: CASARTEMGNTIYF. The CDR3 DNA is TGTGCCAGCGCAAGGACAGAGATGGGAAACACCATATATTTT.

A single count supports this clone. V usage is TRBV9 and J usage is TRBJ2-1, with 9 bases lining up with TRBD2. In germline, CDR1 is SGDLS, CDR2 YYNGEE. V lost 3 bases to trimming and J lost 0 bases; unmatched junction nucleotides: 7. The CDR3 is made up of 17 amino acids. The chain's CDR3 is CASSASRREGSYNEQFF. DNA for the CDR3: TGTGCCAGCAGCGCTTCGCGGCGGGAGGGCTCCTACAATGAGCAGTTCTTC. The whole variable domain, filled in from reference TRBV9 and TRBJ2-1, reads DSGVTQTPKHLITATGQRVTLRCSPRSGDLSVYWYQQSLDQGLQFLIQYYNGEERAKGNILERFSAQQFPDLHSELNLSSLELGDSALYFCASSASRREGSYNEQFFGPGTRLTVL.

The chain links TRBV4-1 to TRBJ2-7; D not certain. Germline V gene sequence: CDR1 MGHRA, CDR2 YSYEKL. Trimming left V 8 bases short and J 3 bases short, with 14 bases between. This CDR3 has 13 residues. CDR3 region: CASSPDQDYEQYF. DNA of the CDR3: TGCGCCAGCTCTCCAGATCAGGACTACGAGCAGTACTTC.

The chain couples TRBV30 to TRBJ2-1; 12 bases are shared with TRBD2. This CDR3 spans 15 amino acids. Germline assignment: CDR1 GTSNPN and CDR2 SVGIG (reference sequence). With 4 bases clipped from V and 7 bases from J, the junction kept 8 bases outside the gene matches. CDR3: CAWNRLAGGRNEQFF. The CDR3 bases are TGTGCCTGGAATCGTCTAGCGGGGGGGCGAAATGAGCAGTTCTTC.

The CDR3 nucleotides are TGTGCCAGCCGGGTTCAGCCCCAGCATTTT. It is translated as CASRVQPQHF. This sequence joins TRBV19 and TRBJ1-5; D gene ambiguous. CDR3 size: 10 residues. Trimming took off 9 bases at V and 6 bases at J, with 6 bases between the two ends. Germline V lookup: CDR1 LNHDA, CDR2 SQIVND (reference sequence).